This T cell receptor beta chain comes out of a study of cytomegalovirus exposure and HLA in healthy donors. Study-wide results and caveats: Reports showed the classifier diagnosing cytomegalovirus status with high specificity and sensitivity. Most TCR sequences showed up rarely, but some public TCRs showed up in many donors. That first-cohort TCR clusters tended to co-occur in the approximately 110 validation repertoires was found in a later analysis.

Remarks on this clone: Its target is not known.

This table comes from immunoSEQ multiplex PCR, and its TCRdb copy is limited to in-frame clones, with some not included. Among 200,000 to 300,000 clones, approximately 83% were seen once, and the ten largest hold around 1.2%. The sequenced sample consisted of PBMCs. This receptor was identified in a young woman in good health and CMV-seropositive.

This CDR3 reads CASSPGAGASQETQYF. The CDR3 DNA follows: TGCGCCAGCAGCCCGGGAGCGGGAGCCTCCCAAGAGACCCAGTACTTC. The chain is built from TRBV5-1 and TRBJ2-5, with TRBD2 identical over 8 bases. The CDR3 is 16 residues long. Trimming at V came to 4 bases and at J to 1 base, leaving 9 bases not matched to a gene. CDR1 and CDR2 from the germline V gene are SGHRS and YFSETQ.